Below, one T cell receptor (beta chain) is given with its context. Its antigen is as yet unknown. The same CDR3 can be traced to other DNA sequences in this sample. Produced via immunoSEQ multiplex PCR; TCRdb's table is partial and in-frame only. The sample shows about 500,000 clones, around 89% of them seen only once. These data are taken from a study of Ad26.COV2.S vaccination and SARS-CoV-2 variants. Overall study results and limits: Total T cell responses, in the TCR breadth and depth analyses, may have been underestimated. Non-spike TCR breadth showed similarity between vaccine and placebo recipients.

Documented treatment: about 20 received Ad26.COV2.S at low or high dose, single or two shots; about five received placebo; per-sample allocation not given. Sample collection was performed on day 63 after the first vaccine or placebo injection. Donation came from an adult in Boston who was aged 18-55 years. Trimming pared 0 bases from V and 3 bases from J, leaving 8 bases between. The germline V gene encodes CDR1 MNHEY and CDR2 SMNVEV (reference sequence). This CDR3 has 14 residues. The sequence derives from a person between 18 and 65 years old who received the Ad26.COV2.S COVID-19 vaccine or a placebo. This rearrangement joins TRBV27 to TRBJ1-2; tentatively, D is TRBD1 (6 bases). The sequencing here drew on peripheral blood, taken in a trial of Ad26.COV2.S vaccine versus placebo. CDR3 bases: TGTGCCAGCAGTTTATCTGGGGGCGACTATGGCTACACCTTC. Amino acid sequence: CASSLSGGDYGYTF.